This TCR beta chain was observed in a study of blood T cell repertoires in COVID-19 (dated by TCRdb to 2020 to 2021). Background for the entire study: The collaborator samples originated in the United States, Italy and Spain and spanned the acute and convalescent phases of COVID-19. The prospective study material was composed of cDNA or gDNA derived from T cells, B-cell-depleted T cells, or PBMCs. The dataset comprised deeply sampled blood TCRbeta repertoires from subjects exposed to, actively infected with, or recovered from COVID-19. A freely available public database, intended as a resource for researchers studying the immune response to SARS-CoV-2, is where the repertoires were released. Samples were obtained from the ongoing ImmuneRACE study (first 160 participants) and from over 1,000 subjects provided by 6 global collaborators. A de-identified subject ID, COVID-19 status, age in years and sex were almost always included in the sample metadata. Where available, HLA class I and class II types were obtained from metadata supplied by the sample provider rather than from assay-based typing.

Taken from cysteine to phenylalanine, the CDR3 has 15 residues. Kept here is only the CDR3 DNA, which spans 45 bases and is read in frame from base 1. Clipping removes 4 bases from V and 5 bases from J, with 4 as the unmatched junction base count. The CDR1 and CDR2 encoded by the germline V gene (reference sequence) are SGHNT and YYREEE. TCRbeta CDR3 regions were amplified from genomic DNA using the immunoSEQ Assay, a bias-controlled multiplex PCR. Per the original workflow: The number of nucleated cells in each sample was estimated from the amplification of reference gene primers within the assay. To quantify the absolute abundance of each unique TCRbeta CDR3 rearrangement, sequence reads were collapsed and filtered. For each sample, productive Simpson clonality was calculated by taking the square root of Simpson's diversity index across productive rearrangements. Sourced from immuneACCESS, this table was stored by TCRdb with only in-frame sequences that have V and J called. A share of the clones is absent; for the studies checked, an unresolved V gene accounts for under half, and the remainder has no known explanation. V, J and clone size reflect that table, while D and trimming were determined from the DNA. The sample table shows roughly 120,000 clones, and 85% to 90% are seen once. Over 4% of the sample comes from the top ten.

The study at large found these results: The quantity of clinical and demographic metadata differed by source and by participant and was supplied without curation.

As regards this clone: Its antigen is not yet known. No base quality information exists; no much larger clone differs at one position.

The collaborating institutions used their own protocols to collect whole blood in K2EDTA tubes. For TCRbeta analysis, collaborators shipped samples as frozen whole blood, isolated PBMCs, or DNA extracted from either of those sample types. This receptor was identified in a woman in her fifties or sixties with acute or convalescent COVID-19. Specimen: peripheral blood. Recombination connected TRBV5-4 to TRBJ2-1, with TRBD1 identical over 12 junction bases. The CDR3 region reads CASSRDRGRNNEQFF. The DNA sequence reads TGTGCCAGCAGCCGGGACAGGGGGCGAAACAATGAGCAGTTCTTC.